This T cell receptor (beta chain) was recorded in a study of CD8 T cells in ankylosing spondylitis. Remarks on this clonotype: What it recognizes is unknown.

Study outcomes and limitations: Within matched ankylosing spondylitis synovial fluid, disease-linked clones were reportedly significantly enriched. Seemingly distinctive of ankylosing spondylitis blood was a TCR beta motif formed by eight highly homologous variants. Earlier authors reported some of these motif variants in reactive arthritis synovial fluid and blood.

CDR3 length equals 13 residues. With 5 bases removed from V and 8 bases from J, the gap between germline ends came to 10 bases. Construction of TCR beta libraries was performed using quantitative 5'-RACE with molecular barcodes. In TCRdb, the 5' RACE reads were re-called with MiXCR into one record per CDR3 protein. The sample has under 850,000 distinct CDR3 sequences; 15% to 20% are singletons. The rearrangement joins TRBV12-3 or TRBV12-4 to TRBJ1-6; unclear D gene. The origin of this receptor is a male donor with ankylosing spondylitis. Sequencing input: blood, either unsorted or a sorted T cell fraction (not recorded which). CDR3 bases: TGTGCCAGCAGTCTCCAGAACTATTCACCCCTCCACTTT. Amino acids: CASSLQNYSPLHF.